The T cell receptor (beta chain) described here comes from a study of T cell clonotyping in hematopoietic cell transplantation. Data came from immunoSEQ multiplex PCR; TCRdb stores just in-frame clones and leaves some out. The sample includes 35,000 to 50,000 clones, around 96% of them seen just once. This CDR3 comprises 15 residues. Germline V CDR1 and CDR2: SGHNT, YENEEA. The V and J ends lost 3 bases and 5 bases, in that order; junction bases with no gene match: 4. This chain links TRBV11-3 with TRBJ2-2; 9 positions match TRBD1. The sequencing input was peripheral blood mononuclear cells. The clonotype comes from a man aged 25-45 years in good health. Some clones in this sample may be carry-over from other donors' samples. DNA of the CDR3: TGTGCCAGCAGCTTGGACAGGGGAGGTACCGGGGAGCTGTTTTTT. This codes for CASSLDRGGTGELFF.